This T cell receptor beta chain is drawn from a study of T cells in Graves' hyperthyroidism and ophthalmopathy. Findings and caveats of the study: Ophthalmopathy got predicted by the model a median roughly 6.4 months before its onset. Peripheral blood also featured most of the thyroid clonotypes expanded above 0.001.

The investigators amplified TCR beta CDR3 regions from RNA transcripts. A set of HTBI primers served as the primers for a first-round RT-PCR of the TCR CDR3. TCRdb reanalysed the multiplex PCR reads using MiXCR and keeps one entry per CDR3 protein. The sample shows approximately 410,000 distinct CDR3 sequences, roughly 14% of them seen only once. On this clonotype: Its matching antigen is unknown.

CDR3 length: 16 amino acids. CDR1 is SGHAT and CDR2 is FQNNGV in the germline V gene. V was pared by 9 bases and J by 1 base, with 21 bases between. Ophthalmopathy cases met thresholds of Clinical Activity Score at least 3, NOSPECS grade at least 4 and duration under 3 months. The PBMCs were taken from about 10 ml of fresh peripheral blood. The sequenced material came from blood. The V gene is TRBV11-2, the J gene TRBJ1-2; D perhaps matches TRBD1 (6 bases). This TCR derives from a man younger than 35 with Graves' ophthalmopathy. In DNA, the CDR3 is TGTGCCAGTAGTATGAGCCGACAGGAGAATAACTATGGCTACACCTTC. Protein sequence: CASSMSRQENNYGYTF.